Only a few counts were recorded for the clone carrying this TCR beta chain. The CDR3 length is 12 residues. CDR1 and CDR2 (germline): KGHDR, SFDVKD. V gave up 1 base and J gave up 4 bases, with 3 bases separating them. This sample is part of a study of T cells in Graves' hyperthyroidism and ophthalmopathy. TCR beta CDR3 regions were amplified from RNA. The HTBI primer set was used in a first-round RT-PCR of the TCR CDR3. Using its own MiXCR run on the multiplex PCR reads, TCRdb lists one record per CDR3 protein. The data contain roughly 400,000 distinct CDR3 sequences, about 14% of them singletons. The sequencing sample was made of blood. This TCR came from a man aged 50 or older with Graves' ophthalmopathy. The chain joins TRBV24-1 to TRBJ2-5; D remains ambiguous. The CDR3 region is CATSDFGETQYF. The CDR3 DNA is TGTGCCACCAGTGATTTCGGAGAGACCCAGTACTTC.